The rows below give T cell receptor beta chains drawn from one sample of a study of blood T cell repertoires in COVID-19. Some clones are missing from TCRdb's copy, which holds only in-frame ones; the method was immunoSEQ multiplex PCR. The table includes 200,000 to 300,000 clones, roughly 88% detected once. What was sequenced was peripheral blood. The receptors stem from a man aged 80 or over with acute or convalescent COVID-19. CDR3s include the opening cysteine and the closing phenylalanine or tryptophan. The D gene is left open where the match is weak. The size of a clone is reported for some rows only, either as once, few or many, or as a class for expanded clones.

>-|TRBJ2-1|TRBV4-2|TRBD1
CASSHTGTGAYNEQFF
TGTGCCAGCAGCCATACCGGGACAGGGGCCTACAATGAGCAGTTCTTC
>-|TRBJ1-2|TRBV6-5|-
CASSYGRDGYTF
TGTGCCAGCAGTTATGGGAGGGATGGCTACACCTTC
>-|TRBJ1-1|TRBV29-1|TRBD1
CSVEGQGLSTEAFF
TGCAGCGTTGAGGGACAGGGCTTAAGCACTGAAGCTTTCTTT
>-|TRBJ1-5|TRBV9|TRBD1
CASSVGSGGGYQPQHF
TGTGCCAGCAGCGTAGGATCAGGGGGCGGGTATCAGCCCCAGCATTTT
>-|TRBJ1-1|TRBV18|-
CASSPLDTNLNTEAFF
TGTGCCAGCTCACCACTGGACACGAACCTGAACACTGAAGCTTTCTTT
>-|TRBJ2-2|TRBV11-2|TRBD2
CASSPRTSGGAAGELFF
TGTGCCAGCAGCCCCCGGACTAGCGGGGGGGCCGCCGGGGAGCTGTTTTTT
>-|TRBJ2-2|TRBV20-1|-
CSASLRGLDSAGELFF
TGCAGTGCTAGTCTTAGGGGTCTTGATTCGGCCGGGGAGCTGTTTTTT
>-|TRBJ1-2|TRBV7-3|TRBD1
CASSLDRGYGYTF
TGTGCCAGCAGCTTAGACAGGGGCTATGGCTACACCTTC
>-|TRBJ2-3|TRBV29-1|-
CSVQGKSTDTQYF
TGCAGCGTTCAGGGAAAGAGCACAGATACGCAGTATTTT
>-|TRBJ2-5|TRBV18|TRBD2
CASSPLAGVQETQYF
TGTGCCAGCTCACCACTAGCGGGGGTACAAGAGACCCAGTACTTC
>-|TRBJ2-1|TRBV7-9|-
CASSKGQYNEQFF
TGTGCCAGCAGCAAAGGACAGTACAATGAGCAGTTCTTC
>-|TRBJ1-5|TRBV7-2|-
CASSSQGGNQPQHF
TGTGCCAGCAGCTCACAGGGTGGCAATCAGCCCCAGCATTTT
>-|TRBJ1-1|TRBV9|-
CASSVVRGRNTEAFF
TGTGCCAGCAGCGTAGTGAGGGGGAGGAACACTGAAGCTTTCTTT
>-|TRBJ2-7|TRBV9|TRBD1
CASSPLDRGYEQYF
TGTGCCAGCAGCCCCTTGGACAGGGGCTACGAGCAGTACTTC
>-|TRBJ1-3|TRBV19|TRBD1
CASSLQGEGNTIYF
TGTGCCAGTAGTCTACAGGGGGAAGGAAACACCATATATTTT
>few|TRBJ1-3|TRBV7-2|TRBD1
CASSFTGGAAGNTIYF
TGTGCCAGCAGCTTTACAGGGGGCGCTGCCGGAAACACCATATATTTT
>-|TRBJ1-5|TRBV7-2|-
CASSQDGNQPQHF
TGTGCCAGCAGCCAGGATGGCAATCAGCCCCAGCATTTT
>few|TRBJ2-7|TRBV6-2/TRBV6-3|TRBD2
CASSYLPRTSGTYEQYF
TGTGCCAGCAGTTACCTCCCGAGGACTAGCGGCACCTACGAGCAGTACTTC
>few|TRBJ2-2|TRBV2|-
CASSKVSTGELFF
TGTGCCAGCAGTAAAGTATCCACCGGGGAGCTGTTTTTT
>-|TRBJ2-5|TRBV4-1|-
CASSQGGGWAAQETQYF
TGCGCCAGCAGCCAAGGTGGGGGCTGGGCGGCCCAAGAGACCCAGTACTTC
>-|TRBJ2-7|TRBV27|-
CASSTGTHYEQYF
TGTGCCAGCAGCACCGGGACTCACTACGAGCAGTACTTC
>-|TRBJ2-7|TRBV4-3|-
CASSQDLGDYEQYF
TGCGCCAGCAGCCAAGATCTAGGGGACTACGAGCAGTACTTC
>-|TRBJ1-3|TRBV7-9|-
CASSFGVPSGNTIYF
TGTGCCAGCAGCTTCGGGGTGCCCTCTGGAAACACCATATATTTT
>-|TRBJ2-2|TRBV3-1/TRBV3-2|-
CASSQDQGNTGELFF
TGTGCCAGCAGCCAAGATCAGGGGAACACCGGGGAGCTGTTTTTT
>-|TRBJ2-3|TRBV7-9|-
CASGGVTDTQYF
TGTGCCAGCGGAGGAGTCACAGATACGCAGTATTTT
>few|TRBJ2-2|TRBV11-2|-
CASSFSTYTGELFF
TGTGCCAGCAGCTTTAGTACCTACACCGGGGAGCTGTTTTTT
>-|TRBJ1-1|TRBV7-8|TRBD1
CASSPTGVNTEAFF
TGTGCCAGCAGTCCGACAGGGGTGAACACTGAAGCTTTCTTT
>-|TRBJ2-7|TRBV7-2|TRBD2
CASSLETSGSYDHPYEQYF
TGTGCCAGCAGCTTAGAGACTAGCGGGAGTTACGACCACCCCTACGAGCAGTACTTC
>-|TRBJ2-1|TRBV29-1|TRBD2
CSVGVAGGNEQFF
TGCAGCGTCGGGGTAGCGGGAGGCAATGAGCAGTTCTTC
>-|TRBJ1-5|TRBV21-1|-
CASSKDRWRAQHF
TGTGCCAGCAGCAAAGATCGGTGGCGGGCCCAGCATTTT
>once|TRBJ1-6|TRBV5-6|-
CASSLGGSPLHF
TGTGCCAGCAGCTTGGGAGGTTCACCCCTCCACTTT
>-|TRBJ2-2|TRBV7-2|TRBD2
CASSPRESGRTGELFF
TGTGCCAGCAGCCCCCGGGAAAGCGGGAGAACCGGGGAGCTGTTTTTT
>-|TRBJ2-7|TRBV3-1/TRBV3-2|TRBD2
CASSPRLRTSGSSVTYEQYF
TGTGCCAGCAGCCCTCGTTTGAGGACTAGCGGGTCTTCCGTTACCTACGAGCAGTACTTC
>-|TRBJ1-4|TRBV7-2|-
CASSLGATNEKLFF
TGTGCCAGCAGCTTAGGCGCAACTAATGAAAAACTGTTTTTT
>-|TRBJ2-1|TRBV9|-
CASSPQQVYNEQFF
TGTGCCAGCAGCCCTCAGCAGGTTTACAATGAGCAGTTCTTC
>once|TRBJ2-5|TRBV9|-
CASSVNSAGETQYF
TGTGCCAGCAGCGTAAACAGCGCGGGAGAGACCCAGTACTTC
>-|TRBJ1-4|TRBV5-1|TRBD1
CASSRRTGENEKLFF
TGCGCCAGCAGCCGAAGGACAGGGGAAAATGAAAAACTGTTTTTT
>-|TRBJ2-3|TRBV6-1|-
CASSETREGTDTQYF
TGTGCCAGCAGTGAAACGAGGGAGGGCACAGATACGCAGTATTTT
>-|TRBJ1-6|TRBV5-1|-
CASSLDTPESPLHF
TGCGCCAGCAGCTTAGACACCCCGGAATCACCCCTCCACTTT
>-|TRBJ1-5|TRBV27|-
CASRQRGNQPQHF
TGTGCCAGCAGACAGCGGGGCAATCAGCCCCAGCATTTT
>-|TRBJ2-1|TRBV19|TRBD1
CASSIEGTGAREQFF
TGTGCCAGTAGTATTGAAGGGACAGGGGCTCGGGAGCAGTTCTTC
>-|TRBJ1-6|TRBV7-2|-
CASSSTLSGNSPLHF
TGTGCCAGCAGCTCGACACTTTCTGGGAATTCACCCCTCCACTTT
>-|TRBJ2-7|TRBV4-2|-
CASSQLLGPHEQYF
TGTGCCAGCAGCCAATTACTAGGCCCCCACGAGCAGTACTTC
>-|TRBJ2-7|TRBV2|TRBD1
CASSEPGQGSYEQYF
TGTGCCAGCAGTGAGCCGGGACAGGGATCCTACGAGCAGTACTTC
>-|TRBJ2-7|TRBV6-2/TRBV6-3|TRBD2
CASSYSATSGREQYF
TGTGCCAGCAGTTACTCAGCGACTAGCGGGAGGGAGCAGTACTTC
>-|TRBJ1-2|TRBV6-2/TRBV6-3|TRBD1
CASSYRLTGNGYTF
TGTGCCAGCAGTTACCGATTGACAGGGAATGGCTACACCTTC